This section outlines one T cell receptor beta chain sequence together with its context. This sample was included in a study of blood T cell repertoires in COVID-19. Across the whole study: Samples came from the United States, Italy and Spain, spanning acute and convalescent COVID-19. The analysed material was cDNA or gDNA that came from T cells, B-cell-depleted T cells, or PBMCs.

Authors' analysis steps: Amplification with reference gene primers provided the estimates of nucleated cell counts. Libraries were prepared by immunoSEQ multiplex PCR; TCRdb keeps only in-frame clonotypes and omits some of them. The V and J calls and clone size are taken from that table; D and trimming were inferred from the DNA. The sample includes some 350,000 clones, about 87% of them seen just once. Followed longitudinally, the Seattle patients had been enrolled during active infection. CDR1 is KGHDR, CDR2 SFDVKD, per germline. The CDR3 totals 16 residues. V shed 0 bases and J shed 3 bases, with 11 bases lying between them.

This receptor was taken from a woman aged 45-59 years with COVID-19, enrolled during active disease. The sample comprised peripheral blood. V and J are TRBV24-1 and TRBJ2-1; D perhaps matches TRBD2 (6 bases). The CDR3 DNA sequence: TGTGCCACCAGTGATTTGCCGGGAGCTAACTACAATGAGCAGTTCTTC. Its translation is CATSDLPGANYNEQFF.